This T cell receptor beta chain was sequenced in a study of cytomegalovirus exposure and HLA in healthy donors. Study-level points and caveats: Later analysis suggested most CMV-associated TCR beta chains were HLA-restricted.

PCR employed 60 Vbeta and 13 Jbeta primers. Profiling relied on immunoSEQ multiplex PCR, and the TCRdb table lists in-frame clones only, not all of them. The repertoire holds 100,000 to 150,000 clones, roughly 77% seen once, with almost 6% in the top ten. Of note for this clone: The antigen remains unidentified.

Specimen: PBMCs. This receptor was taken from a woman aged 40 to 50 in good health and CMV-seropositive.

Written as DNA, the CDR3 is TGTGCCAGCAGCCAAGGGGGGGATGAAAAACTGTTTTTT. It is translated as CASSQGGDEKLFF. This chain uses TRBV6-5 with TRBJ1-4, with D tentatively TRBD1 (6 bases). Germline V gene sequence: CDR1 MNHEY, CDR2 SVGAGI. The CDR3 loop spans 13 amino acids. The germline V and J ends were trimmed by 6 bases and 6 bases, with 11 bases remaining between them.